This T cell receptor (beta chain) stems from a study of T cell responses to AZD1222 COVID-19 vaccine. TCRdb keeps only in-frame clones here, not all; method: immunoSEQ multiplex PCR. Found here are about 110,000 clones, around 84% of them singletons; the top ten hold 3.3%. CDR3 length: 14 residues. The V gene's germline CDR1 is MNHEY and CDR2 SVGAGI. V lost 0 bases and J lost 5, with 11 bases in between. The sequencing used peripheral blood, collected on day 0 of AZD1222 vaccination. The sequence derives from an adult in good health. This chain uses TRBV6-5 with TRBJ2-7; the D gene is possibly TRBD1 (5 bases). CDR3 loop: CASSYSGEEDEQYF. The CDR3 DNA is TGTGCCAGCAGTTACTCAGGGGAAGAGGACGAGCAGTACTTC.